The 25 T cell receptor beta chains given below trace back to one sample, sequenced in a study of long-term antiretroviral therapy in people with HIV. It was version v3.0 of the immunoSEQ assay that was run at survey level. Clones were sequenced by immunoSEQ multiplex PCR, and TCRdb holds only the in-frame ones, with some missing. The table lists more than 15,000 clones, 76% of them singletons, with approximately 10% in the top ten. Sequencing was performed on unsorted PBMCs, taken 0.5 years before starting antiretroviral therapy. Source of these receptors: a man between 18 and 35 years old with HIV.

The chain carries TRBV7-8 and TRBJ1-2; no firm D call. The V gene's germline CDR1 is SGHVS and CDR2 FQNEAQ. Trimming removed 5 bases at V and 7 bases at J, with 17 bases between. The CDR3 spans 14 residues. The CDR3 loop reads CASSPLGESGGYTF. CDR3 DNA: TGTGCCAGCAGCCCTCTCGGCGAGAGTGGTGGCTACACCTTC.

In nucleotides, the CDR3 is TGTGCCAGCAGTTCGGACAGGGGGGGCTATAGCAATCAGCCCCAGCATTTT. As protein: CASSSDRGGYSNQPQHF. The chain combines TRBV28 with TRBJ1-5; 10 bases align to TRBD1. CDR3 length: 17 amino acids. J gave up 0 bases and V 4 bases, and 6 bases lay outside the gene matches. Germline CDR1 reads MDHEN; CDR2 reads SYDVKM.

DNA for the CDR3: TGTGCCAGCAGCGTAGAGCAGGTCCCCCTCAATGAGCAGTTCTTC. Its translation is CASSVEQVPLNEQFF. The chain combines TRBV9 with TRBJ2-1; D ambiguous. The germline V gene has CDR1 SGDLS and CDR2 YYNGEE. The CDR3 contains 15 residues. V shed 0 bases and J shed 6 bases, with 13 bases lying between them.

The J gene is TRBJ2-1, the V gene TRBV9; D uncertain. Germline V gene lookup returns CDR1 SGDLS and CDR2 YYNGEE. This CDR3 comprises 16 residues. The germline V and J ends were trimmed by 0 bases and 0 bases, with 10 bases remaining between them. The CDR3 DNA is TGTGCCAGCAGCGTAGGTTCGGAGATCTCCTACAATGAGCAGTTCTTC. Translated: CASSVGSEISYNEQFF.

The chain has TRBV7-9 and TRBJ2-1; 8 bases line up with TRBD1. Germline trimming cut 6 bases from V and 5 bases from J; bases unmatched to any gene: 9. Germline V gives CDR1 SEHNR, CDR2 FQNEAQ (reference sequence). The CDR3 consists of 15 residues. Here the CDR3 reads CASSRTGRSHNEQFF. Here the CDR3 DNA reads TGTGCCAGCAGTCGGACAGGGCGATCCCACAATGAGCAGTTCTTC.

The chain has TRBV5-4 and TRBJ2-7, with 7 bases that match TRBD1. This CDR3 is built from 14 residues. Per the germline V gene, CDR1 is SGHNT and CDR2 is YYREEE (reference sequence). Trimming cost V 4 bases and J 3 bases; bases outside gene matches: 7. The CDR3 nucleotides are TGTGCCAGCAGCCCCGACAGGGCCGTCTACGAGCAGTACTTC. It yields the protein CASSPDRAVYEQYF.

The V gene is TRBV2, the J gene TRBJ1-1, with 8 bases aligning to TRBD1. The CDR3 has 15 amino acids. Per the germline V gene, CDR1 is SNHLY and CDR2 is FYNNEI. The ends lost 7 bases at V and 1 base at J; junction bases unmatched: 8. Here the CDR3 DNA reads TGTGCCAGCAACTCTCCGGGACAGGCGAACACTGAAGCTTTCTTT. The encoded protein is CASNSPGQANTEAFF.

This sequence joins TRBV28 and TRBJ2-7; D might be TRBD2 (7 bases). V was clipped by 1 base and J by 2 bases, with 21 bases between them. CDR3 length equals 18 residues. Germline CDR1 MDHEN, CDR2 SYDVKM. CDR3: CASSLLGGGLSGTYEQYF. CDR3 coding DNA: TGTGCCAGCAGTTTATTAGGGGGGGGCTTATCCGGAACCTACGAGCAGTACTTC.

V gene TRBV29-1 combines with J gene TRBJ1-2; 7 nucleotides match TRBD1. Germline V gene lookup returns CDR1 SQVTM and CDR2 ANQGSEA. The CDR3 spans 13 residues. V lost 8 bases to trimming and J lost 2 bases; unmatched junction nucleotides: 8. DNA for the CDR3: TGCAGCACTCAAAGGGACAGCAACTATGGCTACACCTTC. It yields the protein CSTQRDSNYGYTF.

This clone has a single count. V usage is TRBV28 and J usage is TRBJ2-2; the D call may be TRBD1 or TRBD2 (5 bases each). V shed 6 bases and J shed 4 bases, with 12 bases lying between them. Germline assignment: CDR1 MDHEN and CDR2 SYDVKM. The CDR3 sequence is 14 residues long. The CDR3 spells CASSPVRGTGELFF. The CDR3 DNA sequence: TGTGCCAGCAGCCCGGTGAGGGGCACCGGGGAGCTGTTTTTT. Based on the CDR3 plus reference TRBV28 and TRBJ2-2, the full variable domain is DVKVTQSSRYLVKRTGEKVFLECVQDMDHENMFWYRQDPGLGLRLIYFSYDVKMKEKGDIPEGYSVSREKKERFSLILESASTNQTSMYLCASSPVRGTGELFFGEGSRLTVL.

The chain links TRBV1 to TRBJ2-7; TRBD1, as called in the table, went unchecked against the DNA. TRBV1 is a pseudogene segment. The CDR3 contains 13 residues. The DNA for the CDR3 is TGCACCAGCAGCGAGGACAGGGGGCACGAGCAGTACTTC. Amino acids: CTSSEDRGHEQYF.

The gene calls are TRBV11-2 and TRBJ1-2; 8 bases are a match to TRBD1. With V trimmed by 5 bases and J by 3 bases, 8 bases remained unmatched. The CDR3 has 15 residues. The germline V gene has CDR1 SGHAT and CDR2 FQNNGV. The CDR3 nucleotides are TGTGCCAGCAGCATCACAGGGGGTGGGGACTATGGCTACACCTTC. Its protein is CASSITGGGDYGYTF.

This clone was counted a few times. The J gene is TRBJ1-2, the V gene TRBV28; D is uncertain. The CDR3 extends over 11 amino acids. The V gene lost 2 bases and the J gene lost 8 bases, with 6 bases spanning the gap. Germline V gene sequence: CDR1 MDHEN, CDR2 SYDVKM. For the CDR3, the DNA is TGTGCCAGCAGTTTAGCCGGAGGCTACACCTTC. Translated: CASSLAGGYTF.

This clone was found a few times. This chain uses TRBV27 with TRBJ1-3; weak D call: TRBD1 (5 bases). The CDR3 extends over 14 amino acids. Trimming shortened V by 3 bases and J by 1 base, and 7 bases separated the two germline ends. Germline CDR1 MNHEY, CDR2 SMNVEV (reference sequence). The CDR3 spells CASSFAGSGNTIYF. CDR3 DNA: TGTGCCAGCAGTTTCGCAGGGTCTGGAAACACCATATATTTT.

The V gene is TRBV6-5, the J gene TRBJ1-2; D call uncertain. The ends were cut back, 8 bases at V and 4 bases at J, with 20 bases in the middle. CDR3 length: 15 residues. Germline assignment: CDR1 MNHEY and CDR2 SVGAGI. Here the CDR3 DNA reads TGTGCCAGCCGTGTCGCGGTGGGCACAAGCTATGGCTACACCTTC. It yields the protein CASRVAVGTSYGYTF.

CDR3 region: CSVPGPNEQYF. Written as DNA, the CDR3 is TGCAGCGTCCCAGGACCGAACGAGCAGTACTTC. The V gene is TRBV29-1, the J gene TRBJ2-7; no definite D call. The germline CDR1 and CDR2 sequences are SQVTM and ANQGSEA. This CDR3 has 11 amino acids. V lost 6 bases and J lost 5, with 11 bases in between.

The chain recombines TRBV4-1 with TRBJ2-7; no firm D call. Trimming pared 0 bases from V and 2 bases from J, leaving 8 bases between. The CDR3 length is 14 residues. Germline-derived CDR1 and CDR2 are MGHRA and YSYEKL. In nucleotides, the CDR3 is TGCGCCAGCAGCCAAGAAGGCAGCGCCTACGAGCAGTACTTC. The encoded protein is CASSQEGSAYEQYF.

The gene calls are TRBV6-5 and TRBJ2-2, with a tentative D call TRBD1 (5 bases). Germline V gene lookup returns CDR1 MNHEY and CDR2 SVGAGI. This CDR3 is 12 amino acids long. The V gene lost 6 bases and the J gene lost 6 bases, with 8 bases spanning the gap. CDR3 amino acids: CASSLRAGELFF. CDR3 bases: TGTGCCAGCAGCCTCAGGGCCGGGGAGCTGTTTTTT.

This chain links TRBV6-6 with TRBJ1-1; D uncertain. Germline assignment: CDR1 MNHNY and CDR2 SVGAGI (reference sequence). The CDR3 covers 13 residues. Trimming stripped 6 bases from V and 4 bases from J, with 12 bases between. Here the CDR3 reads CASSAGGITEAFF. The CDR3 DNA sequence: TGTGCCAGCAGCGCCGGAGGGATCACTGAAGCTTTCTTT.

This clone is labeled medium-sized. This rearrangement joins TRBV4-1 to TRBJ2-1; 9 bases are shared with TRBD2. J lost 2 bases, V lost 3 bases, and 2 bases had no gene match. The V gene's germline CDR1 is MGHRA and CDR2 YSYEKL. This CDR3 contains 15 residues. CDR3 residues: CASSHLAGAYNEQFF. DNA of the CDR3: TGCGCCAGCAGCCACTTAGCGGGAGCCTACAATGAGCAGTTCTTC.

The V and J genes are TRBV19 and TRBJ2-5, with 12 positions matching TRBD2. Germline values: CDR1 LNHDA, CDR2 SQIVND (reference sequence). This CDR3 is 16 amino acids long. V trimming: 5 bases; J trimming: 5 bases; junction bases outside the gene matches: 9. In nucleotides, the CDR3 is TGTGCCAGTAGTCCGGCGACTAGCGGGAGTTGGGAGACCCAGTACTTC. Encoded protein: CASSPATSGSWETQYF.

V usage is TRBV29-1 and J usage is TRBJ1-2, with D perhaps TRBD1 (6 bases). The V gene's germline CDR1 is SQVTM and CDR2 ANQGSEA. CDR3 size: 13 residues. V was shortened by 7 bases and J by 4 bases, with 16 bases between the two germline ends. In DNA, the CDR3 is TGCAGCGCCAAACAGGGTGGATCCTATGGCTACACCTTC. It encodes CSAKQGGSYGYTF.

The chain recombines TRBV9 with TRBJ2-7; no reliable D call. V lost 3 bases to trimming and J lost 2 bases, with 12 bases between them. Germline V gene sequence: CDR1 SGDLS, CDR2 YYNGEE. CDR3 size: 14 residues. This CDR3 reads CASSARLGPYEQYF. In nucleotides, the CDR3 is TGTGCCAGCAGCGCTCGACTGGGCCCCTACGAGCAGTACTTC.

This clone has just one count. The chain joins TRBV5-4 to TRBJ2-7; 9 bases align to TRBD1. V was clipped by 4 bases and J by 3 bases; unmatched bases: 8. Germline loops: CDR1 SGHNT, CDR2 YYREEE (reference sequence). The length of the CDR3 is 15 residues. The CDR3 sequence: CASSPTTGGSYEQYF. CDR3 nucleotide sequence: TGTGCCAGCAGCCCCACGACAGGGGGTAGCTACGAGCAGTACTTC.

The gene calls are TRBV5-1 and TRBJ1-5; D remains ambiguous. The CDR3 extends over 13 amino acids. Trimming shortened V by 5 bases and J by 4 bases, and 10 bases separated the two germline ends. The V gene's germline CDR1 is SGHRS and CDR2 YFSETQ. The CDR3 spells CASRGEGNQPQHF. CDR3 bases: TGCGCCAGCAGGGGAGAAGGGAATCAGCCCCAGCATTTT.